This T cell receptor (beta chain) was identified in a study of blood T cell repertoires in COVID-19 (dated by TCRdb to about 2020). About the full investigation: The collaborator samples originated in the United States, Italy and Spain and spanned the acute and convalescent phases of COVID-19. Sample metadata almost always included a de-identified subject ID, COVID-19 status, age in years and sex. The dataset comprised deeply sampled blood TCRbeta repertoires from subjects exposed to, actively infected with, or recovered from COVID-19. The prospective study material was composed of cDNA or gDNA derived from T cells, B-cell-depleted T cells, or PBMCs. The repertoires were released in a freely available public database meant as a resource for research on the immune response to SARS-CoV-2. Where available, HLA class I and class II types were taken from metadata supplied by the sample provider and were not determined by assay-based typing. Samples were obtained from the ongoing ImmuneRACE study (first 160 participants) and from 1,254 subjects provided by 6 global collaborators. What the authors observed across the whole study: The amount of clinical and demographic metadata varied by source and participant and was provided uncurated.

For this clone: Its antigen has not been determined. No qualities accompany the bases; no much larger clone lies one base away.

TCRbeta CDR3 regions were amplified from genomic DNA by means of the immunoSEQ Assay, a bias-controlled multiplex PCR. The study's own analysis went as follows. The number of nucleated cells in each sample was estimated from the amplification of reference gene primers within the assay. To quantify the absolute abundance of each unique TCRbeta CDR3 rearrangement, sequence reads were collapsed and filtered. For each sample, productive Simpson clonality was calculated as the square root of Simpson's diversity index across productive rearrangements. Not all clones reach the TCRdb copy of this immuneACCESS table, which keeps in-frame sequences only. Checked studies attribute under half of the gap to unresolved V genes and leave the rest unexplained. V, J and clone size reflect that table, while D and trimming were determined from the DNA. The sample data list 150,000 to 200,000 clones, and approximately 90% of these were observed just once. Jointly, the top ten make up 7% to 8% of the sample.

V is pruned by 3 bases and J by 2 bases, leaving 1 base of the junction without a gene match. The CDR3 spans 14 residues, from the cysteine through the phenylalanine. The kept DNA is CDR3 alone, 42 bases in frame from the first base. Based on the germline V gene, the CDR1 and CDR2 sequences are MNHNS and SASEGT. Collaborating institutions collected whole blood in K2EDTA tubes following their own protocols. For TCRbeta analysis, collaborators shipped samples as frozen whole blood, isolated PBMCs, or DNA extracted from either of those sample types. The chain couples TRBV6-1 to TRBJ2-3, with 8 bases in between that match TRBD1. Sequenced material: peripheral blood. This clonotype was obtained from a woman of 80 years or more in a cohort sampled during active or convalescent COVID-19. For the CDR3, the sequence is CASSDRGPTDTQYF. In nucleotide form, the sequence is TGTGCCAGCAGTGACAGGGGGCCCACAGATACGCAGTATTTT.